A single sample is the source of the 2 T cell receptor beta chains below, sequenced in a study of cytomegalovirus exposure and HLA in healthy donors. 60 Vbeta and 13 Jbeta primers were used in PCR. The protocol was immunoSEQ multiplex PCR, while the TCRdb copy is restricted to in-frame clones and leaves out a portion. The data show about 90,000 clones, roughly three quarters seen once. The sequenced sample was PBMCs. Receptor source: a man aged 25-45 years in good health and CMV-seronegative.

The chain has TRBV7-6 and TRBJ1-2, with D possibly matching TRBD1 (6 bases). The CDR3 contains 13 residues. V was shortened by 1 base and J by 6 bases, with 9 bases between the two germline ends. Germline CDR1 SGHVS, CDR2 FNYEAQ. The CDR3 is CASSLGSGDGYTF. CDR3 nucleotide sequence: TGTGCCAGCAGCTTAGGGTCAGGGGATGGCTACACCTTC.

This rearrangement joins TRBV20-1 to TRBJ1-1, with unresolved D. The V gene's germline CDR1 is DFQATT and CDR2 SNEGSKA (reference sequence). The CDR3 covers 11 residues. V was pared by 3 bases and J by 12 bases, with 14 bases between. The CDR3 spells CSASDGREPFF. CDR3 in DNA: TGCAGTGCTAGTGATGGGCGGGAACCTTTCTTT.